A single T cell receptor (beta chain) is shown here with its context. Its antigen is currently unknown. Repertoires were generated with immunoSEQ multiplex PCR, while TCRdb's copy carries only in-frame clones and drops some. Of tens of thousands of clones in the sample, around three quarters are singletons; the top ten hold roughly 5.3%. The germline V and J ends were trimmed by 5 bases and 8 bases, with 18 bases remaining between them. Germline V CDR1 and CDR2: MNHEY, SMNVEV (reference sequence). CDR3 length: 15 amino acids. The data stem from a study of a mutant IDH1 vaccine in newly diagnosed glioma. Regarding time point: week 47, end of study. It was 300 ug of mutant IDH1 20-mer peptide that made up each vaccine dose, given with topical imiquimod. New astrocytomas of WHO grade 3 or 4 that were IDH1-mutant and ATRX-lost were found in the donors.

This TCR came from a middle-aged man with glioma. J is TRBJ1-4 and V is TRBV27; D is uncertain. Sequenced here: PBMCs, sampled from a glioma patient whose treatment included an IDH1 peptide vaccine. The CDR3 DNA reads as TGTGCCAGCAGTCCCCCGGGCCCGCGAGGAGAAAAACTGTTTTTT. This codes for CASSPPGPRGEKLFF.